This T cell receptor beta chain was sequenced for a study of T cells in localized non-small cell lung cancer. Overall study findings and caveats: Highest T cell clonality was seen in uninvolved adjacent lung, surpassing that measured in tumor. Appearances in adjacent lung were noted for a median approximately 50 of the top 100 tumor clones.

Using immunoSEQ multiplex PCR, the repertoire was profiled, and TCRdb retains in-frame clones only, with some absent. The table lists roughly 2,900 clones, about a quarter of them singletons, with about 11% in the top ten. A note on this clone: Its antigen is not known.

The material sequenced was lung tumor tissue, taken before any cancer treatment. The sequence derives from an older female donor with stage I lung adenocarcinoma.

DNA of the CDR3: TGTGCCAGCAGTTTAGGGAACCGGGACAGAAATGAAAAACTGTTTTTT. It translates to CASSLGNRDRNEKLFF. This rearrangement joins TRBV28 to TRBJ1-4, with 7 bases aligning to TRBD1. This CDR3 has 16 amino acids. The germline V gene encodes CDR1 MDHEN and CDR2 SYDVKM. Trimming cost V 2 bases and J 5 bases; bases outside gene matches: 8.